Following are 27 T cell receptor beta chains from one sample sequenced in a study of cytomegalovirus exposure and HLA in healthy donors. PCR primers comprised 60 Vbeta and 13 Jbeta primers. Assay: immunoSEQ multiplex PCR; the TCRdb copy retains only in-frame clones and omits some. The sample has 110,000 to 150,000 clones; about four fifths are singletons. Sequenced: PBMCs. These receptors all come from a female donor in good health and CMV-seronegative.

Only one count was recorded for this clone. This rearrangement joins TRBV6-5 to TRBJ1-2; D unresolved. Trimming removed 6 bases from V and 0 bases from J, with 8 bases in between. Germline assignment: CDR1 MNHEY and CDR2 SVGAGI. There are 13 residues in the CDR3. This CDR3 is CASRTPTNYGYTF. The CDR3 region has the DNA TGTGCCAGCAGGACACCGACTAACTATGGCTACACCTTC.

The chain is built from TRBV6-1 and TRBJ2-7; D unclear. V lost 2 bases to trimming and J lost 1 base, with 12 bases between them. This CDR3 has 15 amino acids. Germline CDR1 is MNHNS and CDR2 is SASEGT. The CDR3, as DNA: TGTGCCAGCAGTGAAATGACTCCGGCTTCCTACGAGCAGTACTTC. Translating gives CASSEMTPASYEQYF.

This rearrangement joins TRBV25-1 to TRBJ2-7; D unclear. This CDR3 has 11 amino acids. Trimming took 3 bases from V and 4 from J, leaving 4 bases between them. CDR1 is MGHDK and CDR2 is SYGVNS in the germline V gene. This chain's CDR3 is CASSDTYEQYF. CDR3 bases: TGTGCCAGCAGTGACACATACGAGCAGTACTTC.

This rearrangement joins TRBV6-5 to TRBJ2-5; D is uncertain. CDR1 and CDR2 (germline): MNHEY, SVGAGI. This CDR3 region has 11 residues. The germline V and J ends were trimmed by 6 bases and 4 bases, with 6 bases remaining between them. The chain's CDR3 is CASSPRETQYF. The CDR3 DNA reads TGTGCCAGCAGCCCCAGAGAGACCCAGTACTTC.

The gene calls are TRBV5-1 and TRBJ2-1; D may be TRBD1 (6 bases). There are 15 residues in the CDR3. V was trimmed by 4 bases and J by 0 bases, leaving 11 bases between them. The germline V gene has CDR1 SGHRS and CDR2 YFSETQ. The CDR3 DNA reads TGCGCCAGCAGCCCCACAGGGAGCTCCTACAATGAGCAGTTCTTC. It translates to CASSPTGSSYNEQFF.

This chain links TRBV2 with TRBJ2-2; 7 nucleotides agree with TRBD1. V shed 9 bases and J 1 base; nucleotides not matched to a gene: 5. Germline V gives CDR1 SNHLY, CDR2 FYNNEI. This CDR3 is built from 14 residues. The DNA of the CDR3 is TGTGCCAGACAGGGGCCAAAGAACACCGGGGAGCTGTTTTTT. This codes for CARQGPKNTGELFF. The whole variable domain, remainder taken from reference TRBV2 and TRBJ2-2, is EPEVTQTPSHQVTQMGQEVILRCVPISNHLYFYWYRQILGQKVEFLVSFYNNEISEKSEIFDDQFSVERPDGSNFTLKIRSTKLEDSAMYFCARQGPKNTGELFFGEGSRLTVL.

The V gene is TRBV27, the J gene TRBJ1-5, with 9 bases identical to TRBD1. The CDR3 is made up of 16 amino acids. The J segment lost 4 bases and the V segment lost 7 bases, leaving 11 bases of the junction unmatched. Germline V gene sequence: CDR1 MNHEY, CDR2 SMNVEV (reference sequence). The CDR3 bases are TGTGCCAGCACAAAGACAGGGGGTTGGCCAAATCAGCCCCAGCATTTT. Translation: CASTKTGGWPNQPQHF.

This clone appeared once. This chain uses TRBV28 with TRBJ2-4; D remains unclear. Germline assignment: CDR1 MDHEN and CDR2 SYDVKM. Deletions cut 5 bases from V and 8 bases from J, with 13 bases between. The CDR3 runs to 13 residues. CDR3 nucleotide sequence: TGTGCCAGCAGTCCCGAGGTCCGGGACATTCAGTACTTC. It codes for CASSPEVRDIQYF.

The chain's CDR3 is CASSLTETGSGNTIYF. The CDR3 DNA is TGTGCCAGCAGCCTGACAGAGACAGGGTCTGGAAACACCATATATTTT. The V and J genes are TRBV7-9 and TRBJ1-3; 7 bases line up with TRBD1. The CDR3 contains 16 residues. In germline, CDR1 is SEHNR, CDR2 FQNEAQ (reference sequence). After removal of 5 bases from V and 1 base from J, the junction contained 8 bases not matched to a gene.

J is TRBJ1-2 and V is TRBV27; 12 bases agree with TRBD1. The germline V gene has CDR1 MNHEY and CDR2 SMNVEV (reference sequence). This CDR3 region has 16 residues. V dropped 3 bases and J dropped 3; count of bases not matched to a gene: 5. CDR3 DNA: TGTGCCAGCAGTTTTCAGGGACAGGGGGCCGACTATGGCTACACCTTC. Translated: CASSFQGQGADYGYTF.

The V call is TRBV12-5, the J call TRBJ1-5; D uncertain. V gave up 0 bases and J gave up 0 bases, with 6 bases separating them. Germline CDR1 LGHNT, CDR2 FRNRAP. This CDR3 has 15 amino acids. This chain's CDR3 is CASGLVLHSNQPQHF. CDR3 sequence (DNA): TGTGCTAGTGGTTTGGTACTTCATAGCAATCAGCCCCAGCATTTT.

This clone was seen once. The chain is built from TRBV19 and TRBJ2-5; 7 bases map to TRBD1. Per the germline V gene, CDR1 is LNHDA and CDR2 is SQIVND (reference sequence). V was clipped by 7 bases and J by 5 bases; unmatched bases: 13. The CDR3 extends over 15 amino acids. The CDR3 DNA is TGTGCCAGTATGGGAAGAGACAGGGAAAGGGAGACCCAGTACTTC. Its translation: CASMGRDRERETQYF.

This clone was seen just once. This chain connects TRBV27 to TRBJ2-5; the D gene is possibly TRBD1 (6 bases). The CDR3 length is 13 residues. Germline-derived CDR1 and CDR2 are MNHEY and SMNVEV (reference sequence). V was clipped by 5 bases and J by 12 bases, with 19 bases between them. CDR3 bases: TGTGCCAGCAGTCTAACAGGGAGCCTGGGAGAGTACTTC. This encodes CASSLTGSLGEYF.

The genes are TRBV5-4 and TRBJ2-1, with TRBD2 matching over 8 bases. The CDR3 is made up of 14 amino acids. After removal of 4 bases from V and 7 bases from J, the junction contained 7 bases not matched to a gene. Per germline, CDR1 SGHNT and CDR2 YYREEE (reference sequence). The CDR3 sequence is CASSPGGALNEQFF. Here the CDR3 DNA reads TGTGCCAGCAGCCCCGGGGGGGCCCTTAATGAGCAGTTCTTC.

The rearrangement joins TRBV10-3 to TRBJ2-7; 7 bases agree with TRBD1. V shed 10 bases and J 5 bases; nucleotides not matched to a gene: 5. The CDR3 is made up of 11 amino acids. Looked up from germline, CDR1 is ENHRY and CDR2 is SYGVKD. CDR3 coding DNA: TGTGCCACCAACAGGGGAAACGAGCAGTACTTC. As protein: CATNRGNEQYF.

The CDR3 sequence: CASSVGRGPYEQYF. CDR3 bases: TGTGCCAGCAGCGTAGGTAGAGGGCCCTACGAGCAGTACTTC. The V gene is TRBV9, the J gene TRBJ2-7, with D possibly TRBD2 on 5 matching bases. CDR3 length equals 14 residues. Germline-derived CDR1 and CDR2 are SGDLS and YYNGEE. V gave up 0 bases and J gave up 2 bases, with 9 bases separating them. Combining the CDR3 with reference TRBV9 and TRBJ2-7 gives the whole variable domain DSGVTQTPKHLITATGQRVTLRCSPRSGDLSVYWYQQSLDQGLQFLIQYYNGEERAKGNILERFSAQQFPDLHSELNLSSLELGDSALYFCASSVGRGPYEQYFGPGTRLTVT.

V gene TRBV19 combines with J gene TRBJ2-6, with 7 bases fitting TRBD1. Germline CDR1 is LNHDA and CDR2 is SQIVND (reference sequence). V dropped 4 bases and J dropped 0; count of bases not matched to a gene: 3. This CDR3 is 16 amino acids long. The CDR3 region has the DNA TGTGCCAGTAGTAATCAGGGGGACTCTGGGGCCAACGTCCTGACTTTC. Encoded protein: CASSNQGDSGANVLTF.

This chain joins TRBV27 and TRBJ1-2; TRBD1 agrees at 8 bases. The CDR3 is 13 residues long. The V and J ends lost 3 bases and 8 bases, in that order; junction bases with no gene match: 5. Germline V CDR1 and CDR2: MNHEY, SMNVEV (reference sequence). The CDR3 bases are TGTGCCAGCAGTTTGGTGACAGGGGTCGGCTACACCTTC. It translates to CASSLVTGVGYTF.

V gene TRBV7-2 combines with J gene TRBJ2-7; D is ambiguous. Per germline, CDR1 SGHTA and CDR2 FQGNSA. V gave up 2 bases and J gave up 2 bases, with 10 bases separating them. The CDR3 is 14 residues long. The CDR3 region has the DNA TGTGCCAGCAGCTTAATTTCCCAGGCCTACGAGCAGTACTTC. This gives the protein CASSLISQAYEQYF. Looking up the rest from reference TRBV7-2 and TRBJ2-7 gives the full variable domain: GAGVSQSPSNKVTEKGKDVELRCDPISGHTALYWYRQSLGQGLEFLIYFQGNSAPDKSGLPSDRFSAERTGGSVSTLTIQRTQQEDSAVYLCASSLISQAYEQYFGPGTRLTVT.

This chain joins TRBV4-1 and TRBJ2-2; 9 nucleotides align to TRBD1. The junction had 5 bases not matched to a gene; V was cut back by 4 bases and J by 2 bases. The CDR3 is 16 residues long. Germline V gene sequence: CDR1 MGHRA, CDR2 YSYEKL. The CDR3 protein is CASSLPGQGNTGELFF. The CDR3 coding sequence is TGCGCCAGCAGCCTCCCGGGACAGGGTAACACCGGGGAGCTGTTTTTT.

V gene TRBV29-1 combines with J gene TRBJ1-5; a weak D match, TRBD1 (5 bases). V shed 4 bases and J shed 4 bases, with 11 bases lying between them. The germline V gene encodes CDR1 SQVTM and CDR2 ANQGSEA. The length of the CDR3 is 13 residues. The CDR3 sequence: CSVVGSGNQPQHF. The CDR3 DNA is TGCAGCGTTGTAGGTTCAGGGAATCAGCCCCAGCATTTT.

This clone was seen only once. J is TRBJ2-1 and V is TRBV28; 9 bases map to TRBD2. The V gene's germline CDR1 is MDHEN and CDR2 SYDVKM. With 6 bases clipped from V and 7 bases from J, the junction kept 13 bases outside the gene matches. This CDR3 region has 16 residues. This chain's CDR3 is CASSPIGREGSNEQFF. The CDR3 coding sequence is TGTGCCAGCAGCCCTATCGGGCGGGAGGGCAGTAATGAGCAGTTCTTC.

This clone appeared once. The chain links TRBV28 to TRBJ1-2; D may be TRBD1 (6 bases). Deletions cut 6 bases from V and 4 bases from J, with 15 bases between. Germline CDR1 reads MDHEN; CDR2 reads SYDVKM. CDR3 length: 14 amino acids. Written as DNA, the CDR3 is TGTGCCAGCAGCTTCATAAGGGGGATCTATGGCTACACCTTC. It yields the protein CASSFIRGIYGYTF.

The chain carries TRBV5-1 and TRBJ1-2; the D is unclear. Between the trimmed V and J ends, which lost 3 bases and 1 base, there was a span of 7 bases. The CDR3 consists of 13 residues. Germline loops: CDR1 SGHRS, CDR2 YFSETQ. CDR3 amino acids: CASSSRINYGYTF. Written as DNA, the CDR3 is TGCGCCAGCAGCTCCAGGATTAACTATGGCTACACCTTC. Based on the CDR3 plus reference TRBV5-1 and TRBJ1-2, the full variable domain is KAGVTQTPRYLIKTRGQQVTLSCSPISGHRSVSWYQQTPGQGLQFLFEYFSETQRNKGNFPGRFSGRQFSNSRSEMNVSTLELGDSALYLCASSSRINYGYTFGSGTRLTVV.

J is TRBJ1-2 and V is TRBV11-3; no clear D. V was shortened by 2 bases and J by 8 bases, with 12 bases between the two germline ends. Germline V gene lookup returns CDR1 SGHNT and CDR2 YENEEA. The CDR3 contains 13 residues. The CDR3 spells CASSLYREGGYTF. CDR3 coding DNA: TGTGCCAGCAGCTTATACCGGGAGGGCGGCTACACCTTC.

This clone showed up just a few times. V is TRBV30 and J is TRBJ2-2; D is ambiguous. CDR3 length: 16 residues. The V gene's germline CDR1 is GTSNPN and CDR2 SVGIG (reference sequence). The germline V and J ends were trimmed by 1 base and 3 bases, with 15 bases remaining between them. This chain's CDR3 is CAWSGHTIFDTGELFF. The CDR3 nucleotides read TGTGCCTGGAGTGGCCATACTATCTTCGACACCGGGGAGCTGTTTTTT.

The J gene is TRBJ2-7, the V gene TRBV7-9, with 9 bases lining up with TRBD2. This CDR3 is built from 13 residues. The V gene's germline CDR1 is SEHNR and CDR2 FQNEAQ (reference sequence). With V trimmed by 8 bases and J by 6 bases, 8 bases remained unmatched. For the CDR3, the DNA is TGTGCCAGCGCGGCTAGCGGGGACCTCGAGCAGTACTTC. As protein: CASAASGDLEQYF. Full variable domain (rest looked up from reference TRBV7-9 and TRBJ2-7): DTGVSQNPRHKITKRGQNVTFRCDPISEHNRLYWYRQTLGQGPEFLTYFQNEAQLEKSRLLSDRFSAERPKGSFSTLEIQRTEQGDSAMYLCASAASGDLEQYFGPGTRLTVT.